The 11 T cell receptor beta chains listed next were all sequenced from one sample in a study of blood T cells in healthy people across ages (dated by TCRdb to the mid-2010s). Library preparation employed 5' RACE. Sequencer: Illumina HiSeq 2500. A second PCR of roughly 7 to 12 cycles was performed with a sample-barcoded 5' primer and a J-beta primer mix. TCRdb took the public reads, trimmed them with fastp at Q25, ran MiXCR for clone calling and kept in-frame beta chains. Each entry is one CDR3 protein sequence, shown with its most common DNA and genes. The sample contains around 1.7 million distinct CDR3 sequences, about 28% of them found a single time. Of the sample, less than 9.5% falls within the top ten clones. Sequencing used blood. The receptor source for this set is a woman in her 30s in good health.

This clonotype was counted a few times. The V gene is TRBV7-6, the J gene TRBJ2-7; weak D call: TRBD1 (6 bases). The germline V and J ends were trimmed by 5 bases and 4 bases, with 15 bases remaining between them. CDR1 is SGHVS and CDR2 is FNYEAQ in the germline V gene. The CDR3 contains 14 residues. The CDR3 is CASSAGADGYEQYF. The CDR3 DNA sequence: TGTGCCAGCAGCGCAGGGGCAGATGGGTACGAGCAGTACTTC.

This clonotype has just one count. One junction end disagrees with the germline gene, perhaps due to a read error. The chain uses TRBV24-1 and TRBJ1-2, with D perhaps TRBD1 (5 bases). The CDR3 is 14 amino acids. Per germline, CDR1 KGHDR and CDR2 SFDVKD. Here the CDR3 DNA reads TGTGCCACCAGTGAAGCTACGGGGGAGGAGGGCTGCACCTTC. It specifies CATSEATGEEGCTF.

For the CDR3, the DNA is TGTGCCAGCAGCCTGATGAGCAGTCGAGAGACCCAGTACTTC. Protein product: CASSLMSSRETQYF. This chain uses TRBV3-1 with TRBJ2-5; unclear D gene. This CDR3 has 14 amino acids. V lost 4 bases and J 4 bases, leaving 13 bases between the germline ends. Germline CDR1 is LGHDT and CDR2 is YNNKEL (reference sequence).

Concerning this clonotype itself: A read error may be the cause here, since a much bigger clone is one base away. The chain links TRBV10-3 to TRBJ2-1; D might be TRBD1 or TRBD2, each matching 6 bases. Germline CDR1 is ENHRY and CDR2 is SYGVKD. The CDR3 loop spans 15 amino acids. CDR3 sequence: CAISESQAEGGEQCF. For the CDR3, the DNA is TGTGCCATCAGTGAGTCCCAGGCGGAGGGGGGTGAGCAGTGCTTC.

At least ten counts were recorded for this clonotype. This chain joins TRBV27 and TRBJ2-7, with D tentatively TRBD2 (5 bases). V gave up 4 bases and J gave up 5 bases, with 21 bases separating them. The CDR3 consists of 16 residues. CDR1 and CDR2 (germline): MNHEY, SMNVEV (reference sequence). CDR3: CASSSSLNGVGDEQYF. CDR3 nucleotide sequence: TGTGCCAGCAGTTCTTCTCTTAACGGGGTGGGCGACGAGCAGTACTTC.

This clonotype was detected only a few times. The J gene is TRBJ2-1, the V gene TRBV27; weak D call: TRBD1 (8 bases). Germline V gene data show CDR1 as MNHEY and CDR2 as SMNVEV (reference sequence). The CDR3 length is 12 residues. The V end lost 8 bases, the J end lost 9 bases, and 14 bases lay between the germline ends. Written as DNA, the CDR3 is TGTGCCAGCGGCTACAGGGGGGGTGAGCAGTTCTTC. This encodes CASGYRGGEQFF.

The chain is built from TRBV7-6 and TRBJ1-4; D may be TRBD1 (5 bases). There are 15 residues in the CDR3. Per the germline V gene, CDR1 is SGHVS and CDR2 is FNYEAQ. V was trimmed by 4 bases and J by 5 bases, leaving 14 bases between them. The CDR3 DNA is TGTGCCAGCAGCTATGGGCCAGGGAAGAATGAAAAACTGTTTTTT. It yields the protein CASSYGPGKNEKLFF.

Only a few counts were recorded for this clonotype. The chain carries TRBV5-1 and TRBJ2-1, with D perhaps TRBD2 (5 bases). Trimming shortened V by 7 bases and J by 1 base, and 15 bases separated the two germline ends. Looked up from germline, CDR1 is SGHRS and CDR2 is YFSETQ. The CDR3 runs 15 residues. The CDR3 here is CASRRAAGSYNEQFF. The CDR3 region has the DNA TGCGCCAGCCGCCGCGCCGCGGGTTCCTACAATGAGCAGTTCTTC.

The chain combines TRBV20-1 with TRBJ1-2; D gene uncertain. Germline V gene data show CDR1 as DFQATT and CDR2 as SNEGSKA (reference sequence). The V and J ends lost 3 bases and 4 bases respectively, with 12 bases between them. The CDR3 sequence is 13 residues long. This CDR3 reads CSARLEETYGYTF. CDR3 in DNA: TGCAGTGCTAGGCTGGAAGAAACCTATGGCTACACCTTC.

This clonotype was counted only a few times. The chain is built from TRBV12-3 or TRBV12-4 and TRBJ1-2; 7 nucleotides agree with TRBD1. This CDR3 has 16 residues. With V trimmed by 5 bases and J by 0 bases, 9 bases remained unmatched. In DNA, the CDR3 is TGTGCCAGCAGTCTAGACAGGGCCAGAGCTAACTATGGCTACACCTTC. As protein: CASSLDRARANYGYTF.

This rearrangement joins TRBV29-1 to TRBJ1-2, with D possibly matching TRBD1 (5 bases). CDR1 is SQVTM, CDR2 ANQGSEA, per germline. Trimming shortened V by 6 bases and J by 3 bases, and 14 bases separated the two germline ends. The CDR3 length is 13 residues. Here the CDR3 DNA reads TGCAGCGTGCCCCGCGGGGGAGACTATGGCTACACCTTC. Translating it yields CSVPRGGDYGYTF.